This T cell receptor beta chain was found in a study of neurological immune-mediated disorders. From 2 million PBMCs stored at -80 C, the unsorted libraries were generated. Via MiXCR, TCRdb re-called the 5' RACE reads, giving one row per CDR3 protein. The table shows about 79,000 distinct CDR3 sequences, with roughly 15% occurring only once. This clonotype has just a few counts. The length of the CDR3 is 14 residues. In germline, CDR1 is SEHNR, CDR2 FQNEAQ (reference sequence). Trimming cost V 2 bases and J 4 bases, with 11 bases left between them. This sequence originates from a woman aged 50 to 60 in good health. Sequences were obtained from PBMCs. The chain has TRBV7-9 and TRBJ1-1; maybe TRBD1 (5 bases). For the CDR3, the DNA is TGTGCCAGCAGCTTAAGCGGGGGAGGCACTGAAGCTTTCTTT. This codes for CASSLSGGGTEAFF.